The source of this T cell receptor (beta chain) is a study of regulatory T cells in long-lasting Graves disease. Described time point: newly diagnosed GD, antithyroid drugs for less than 3 months. Preparation of the TCR library used RNA extracted from PBMCs. Diagnoses of Graves' disease were made by American Thyroid Association guidelines. CDR3 regions were amplified by Arm-PCR using iRepertoire HTBI primers to build TCR beta libraries. Each CDR3 protein gets one entry after TCRdb re-called the multiplex PCR reads with MiXCR. The sample lists over 400,000 distinct CDR3 sequences; 12% to 15% were seen once. This sample was also put to use in a study of T cells in Graves' hyperthyroidism and ophthalmopathy. That work states: On the basis of clinical symptoms, serum thyroxine and TRAb, thyroid ultrasound and orbital computed tomography, diagnoses were made.

The receptor comes from a woman aged 50 to 65 with Graves disease. Material: peripheral blood mononuclear cells (PBMCs), obtained at new diagnosis, from a patient treated with antithyroid drugs.

The CDR3 DNA follows: TGTGCCAGCAGTTTAAGCGAGCAGTACTTC. Residues: CASSLSEQYF. The chain employs TRBV28 and TRBJ2-7; D uncertain. Germline V gene data show CDR1 as MDHEN and CDR2 as SYDVKM. Between the trimmed V and J ends, which lost 2 bases and 6 bases, there was a span of 2 bases. The CDR3 totals 10 residues.